This TCR beta chain was recorded in a study of T cells after somatic rescue of genetic block. Libraries were prepared by immunoSEQ multiplex PCR; TCRdb keeps only in-frame clonotypes and omits some of them. This table has 15,000 or so clones, over 60% appearing once. The source of this sequence is a man in his late teens or twenties. The specimen sequenced was peripheral blood mononuclear cells (PBMCs).

The CDR3 is CAISNHQVYQETQYF. Here the CDR3 DNA reads TGTGCCATCAGTAACCATCAGGTGTACCAAGAGACCCAGTACTTC. The V and J genes are TRBV10-3 and TRBJ2-5; no definite D call. The CDR3 is 15 amino acids. The V end lost 5 bases, the J end lost 0 bases, and 13 bases lay between the germline ends. Germline loops: CDR1 ENHRY, CDR2 SYGVKD.